A single sample is the source of the 21 T cell receptor beta chains below, sequenced in a study of T cells after yellow fever vaccination. One entry per CDR3 protein, called by TCRdb with MiXCR from the 5' RACE reads. The sample consists of 150,000 to 200,000 distinct CDR3 sequences, around 9.3% of them appearing once. Sequenced here: CD8+ T cells sorted from PBMCs, sampled 45 days after the yellow fever booster vaccination. The receptors derive from a man in his late teens or twenties who received the YFV17D yellow fever vaccine.

This clonotype was counted between two and nine times. The chain joins TRBV7-2 to TRBJ2-3, with D tentatively TRBD1 or TRBD2 (5 bases each). The CDR3 covers 14 residues. Germline assignment: CDR1 SGHTA and CDR2 FQGNSA. V lost 0 bases and J 4 bases, leaving 8 bases between the germline ends. Here the CDR3 reads CASSLARGADTQYF. CDR3 bases: TGTGCCAGCAGCTTAGCACGGGGCGCAGATACGCAGTATTTT.

This chain connects TRBV5-1 to TRBJ2-7; D not resolved. Germline V gene data show CDR1 as SGHRS and CDR2 as YFSETQ. This CDR3 has 14 residues. The V end was cut by 2 bases, the J end by 0 bases, with 9 bases between. As DNA, the CDR3 is TGCGCCAGCAGCTTCCCGGGCCCCTCCTACGAGCAGTACTTC. Its protein product is CASSFPGPSYEQYF.

V usage is TRBV19 and J usage is TRBJ2-4, with D unclear. Trimming left V 0 bases short and J 6 bases short, with 6 bases between. From germline, CDR1 is LNHDA and CDR2 SQIVND (reference sequence). The CDR3 has 13 residues. CDR3 residues: CASSIDHPNIQYF. Here the CDR3 DNA reads TGTGCCAGTAGTATAGATCACCCAAACATTCAGTACTTC.

There are a few counts of this clonotype. This sequence joins TRBV7-9 and TRBJ2-1; D is ambiguous. Trimming left V 5 bases short and J 5 bases short, with 16 bases between. This CDR3 spans 15 amino acids. Germline-derived CDR1 and CDR2 are SEHNR and FQNEAQ (reference sequence). CDR3 residues: CASSVARAGHNEQFF. In DNA form, the CDR3 reads TGTGCCAGCAGCGTCGCAAGAGCAGGCCACAATGAGCAGTTCTTC.

The V call is TRBV7-6, the J call TRBJ2-2; 10 bases are a match to TRBD2. The CDR3 loop spans 18 amino acids. The germline V gene encodes CDR1 SGHVS and CDR2 FNYEAQ. V trimming: 0 bases; J trimming: 1 base; junction bases outside the gene matches: 5. The CDR3 coding sequence is TGTGCCAGCAGCTTAGCGCCTAGCGGGGGCCGGAACACCGGGGAGCTGTTTTTT. It translates to CASSLAPSGGRNTGELFF.

This clonotype was detected a few times. J is TRBJ1-6 and V is TRBV27; a weak D match, TRBD1 (6 bases). The germline V and J ends were trimmed by 5 bases and 13 bases, with 15 bases remaining between them. The CDR3 loop spans 13 amino acids. Germline assignment: CDR1 MNHEY and CDR2 SMNVEV (reference sequence). The CDR3 DNA is TGTGCCAGCAGTACGGGACATTGGTATCCCCTCCACTTT. Protein sequence: CASSTGHWYPLHF.

The chain combines TRBV27 with TRBJ2-2; perhaps TRBD2 as D (7 bases). Trimming took off 1 base at V and 4 bases at J, with 13 bases between the two ends. Per germline, CDR1 MNHEY and CDR2 SMNVEV (reference sequence). This CDR3 comprises 16 residues. CDR3 coding DNA: TGTGCCAGCAGTTTATTAGGGGGGGCGATCACCGGGGAGCTGTTTTTT. It encodes CASSLLGGAITGELFF.

This clonotype was seen more than once but under ten times. V and J are TRBV4-1 and TRBJ2-3; D gene unclear. This CDR3 has 15 amino acids. Trimming took off 3 bases at V and 3 bases at J, with 13 bases between the two ends. Germline V lookup: CDR1 MGHRA, CDR2 YSYEKL. The CDR3 DNA reads TGCGCCAGCAGCCATTCGGTCGGTATGACAGATACGCAGTATTTT. Translating gives CASSHSVGMTDTQYF.

The V gene is TRBV21-1, the J gene TRBJ2-1; the D segment call TRBD2 is taken from the table without a DNA check. TRBV21-1 is shown as a pseudogene. The CDR3 consists of 17 residues. DNA of the CDR3: TGTGCCAGCAGCAAAGAGAGAGTAGCGGGGAACTACAATGAGCAGTTCTTC. Translated, it gives CASSKERVAGNYNEQFF.

This chain uses TRBV5-1 with TRBJ2-1; TRBD2 agrees at 8 bases. CDR1 and CDR2 from the germline V gene are SGHRS and YFSETQ. Trimming at V came to 2 bases and at J to 7 bases, leaving 8 bases not matched to a gene. The CDR3 has 15 amino acids. CDR3 in amino acids: CASSFSDSGGNEQFF. DNA for the CDR3: TGCGCCAGCAGCTTTTCCGACTCGGGGGGGAATGAGCAGTTCTTC.

This rearrangement joins TRBV7-2 to TRBJ2-3; no reliable D call. From germline, CDR1 is SGHTA and CDR2 FQGNSA. The CDR3 covers 15 residues. The ends were cut back, 5 bases at V and 3 bases at J, with 15 bases in the middle. The CDR3 sequence is CASSPLSFRTDTQYF. In DNA, the CDR3 is TGTGCCAGCAGCCCCTTAAGTTTTCGAACAGATACGCAGTATTTT.

The sample holds a few counts of this clonotype. The gene calls are TRBV28 and TRBJ2-7; 12 nucleotides agree with TRBD1. Looked up from germline, CDR1 is MDHEN and CDR2 is SYDVKM. CDR3 length: 13 residues. The junction had 3 bases not matched to a gene; V was cut back by 8 bases and J by 4 bases. The CDR3 DNA reads as TGTGCCAGCCGGGACAGGGGGCATTACGAGCAGTACGTC. Protein product: CASRDRGHYEQYV.

This clonotype was detected ten times or more. The rearrangement uses TRBV29-1 and TRBJ2-1; D is tentatively TRBD1 or TRBD2 (6 bases each). The CDR3 sequence is 11 residues long. Germline V lookup: CDR1 SQVTM, CDR2 ANQGSEA. Deletions cut 8 bases from V and 14 bases from J, with 19 bases between. CDR3 region: CSLQGGRGEFF. CDR3 sequence (DNA): TGCAGCCTTCAAGGGGGGCGAGGAGAGTTCTTC.

This clonotype was seen repeatedly, ten times or more. The chain links TRBV7-8 to TRBJ2-1; no clear D. Germline V gene data show CDR1 as SGHVS and CDR2 as FQNEAQ. Trimming removed 1 base at V and 9 bases at J, with 7 bases between. This CDR3 contains 12 residues. The DNA for the CDR3 is TGTGCCAGCAGCTTAGTTGGAGTTGAGCAGTTCTTC. Protein: CASSLVGVEQFF.

This clonotype was picked up a small number of times. The CDR3 DNA sequence: TGTGCCAGCAGTTTATCAAGCGGAAGGGCAGAGACCCAGTACTTC. It yields the protein CASSLSSGRAETQYF. The V and J genes are TRBV27 and TRBJ2-5, with D perhaps TRBD2 (5 bases). Germline-derived CDR1 and CDR2 are MNHEY and SMNVEV (reference sequence). V was clipped by 0 bases and J by 4 bases, with 12 bases between them. This CDR3 is 15 amino acids long.

In its sample, this clonotype was seen many times. This sequence joins TRBV6-2 or TRBV6-3 and TRBJ2-1, with no clear D. The germline V and J ends were trimmed by 5 bases and 5 bases, with 13 bases remaining between them. Germline loops: CDR1 MNHEY, CDR2 SVGEGT. This CDR3 comprises 14 residues. CDR3 loop: CASSHTRLDNEQFF. The CDR3 nucleotides read TGTGCCAGCAGTCACACGCGCTTGGACAATGAGCAGTTCTTC.

This clonotype was seen at least ten times. The J gene is TRBJ1-2, the V gene TRBV7-2; D ambiguous. Trimming took 3 bases from V and 5 from J, leaving 22 bases between them. Germline-derived CDR1 and CDR2 are SGHTA and FQGNSA. This CDR3 comprises 17 residues. The CDR3 loop is CASSLPGALAVGYGYTF. The CDR3, as DNA: TGTGCCAGCAGCTTGCCCGGAGCCTTGGCCGTGGGGTATGGCTACACCTTC.

In this sample, this clonotype turned up many times. This chain uses TRBV6-5 with TRBJ1-5; D ambiguous. V was cut by 5 bases and J by 1 base, with 6 bases left in between. Germline CDR1 MNHEY, CDR2 SVGAGI. This CDR3 contains 13 residues. The CDR3 sequence: CASSPGSNQPQHF. In DNA form, the CDR3 reads TGTGCCAGCAGTCCCGGGAGCAATCAGCCCCAGCATTTT.

This clonotype showed up just a few times. This chain connects TRBV7-2 to TRBJ1-6; D is unresolved. The V gene's germline CDR1 is SGHTA and CDR2 FQGNSA. This CDR3 spans 16 amino acids. Trimming shortened V by 2 bases and J by 0 bases, and 8 bases separated the two germline ends. The CDR3 is CASSLLHSSYNSPLHF. In nucleotides, the CDR3 is TGTGCCAGCAGCTTACTGCACAGCTCCTATAATTCACCCCTCCACTTT.

This clonotype was recorded at least ten times. The chain links TRBV12-3 or TRBV12-4 to TRBJ2-5; D gene unclear. There are 10 residues in the CDR3. V gave up 6 bases and J gave up 1 base, with 0 bases separating them. The CDR3 DNA is TGTGCCAGCAGCCAAGAGACCCAGTACTTC. Its protein is CASSQETQYF.

This chain connects TRBV5-5 to TRBJ2-7, with 7 bases aligning to TRBD1. This CDR3 has 14 residues. The V gene's germline CDR1 is SGHKS and CDR2 YYEKEE (reference sequence). J was trimmed by 6 bases and V by 4 bases; bases with no gene match: 10. The CDR3 DNA is TGTGCCAGCAGCGCGTGGGGTGACAGGGCCGAGCAGTACTTC. The encoded protein is CASSAWGDRAEQYF.